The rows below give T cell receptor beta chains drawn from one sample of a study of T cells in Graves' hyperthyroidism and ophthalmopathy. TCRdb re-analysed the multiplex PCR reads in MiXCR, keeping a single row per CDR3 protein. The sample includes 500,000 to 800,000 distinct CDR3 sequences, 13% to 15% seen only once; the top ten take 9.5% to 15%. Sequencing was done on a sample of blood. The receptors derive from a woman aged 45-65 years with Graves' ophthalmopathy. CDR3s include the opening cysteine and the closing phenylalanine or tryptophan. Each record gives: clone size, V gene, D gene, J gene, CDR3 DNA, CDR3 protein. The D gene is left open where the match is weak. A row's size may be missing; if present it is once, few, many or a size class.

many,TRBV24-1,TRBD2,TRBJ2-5,TGTGCCACCAGCCCTGGGGCTAGCGGGGGATTCGGGGAGACCCAGTACTTC,CATSPGASGGFGETQYF
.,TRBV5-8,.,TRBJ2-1,TGTGCCAGCAGCTTGGACCGGGGGACCTACAATGAGCAGTTCTTC,CASSLDRGTYNEQFF
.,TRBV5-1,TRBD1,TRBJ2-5,TGCGCCAGCAGCTTGGCCATATCGGGACAGGGACAAGAGACCCAGTACTTC,CASSLAISGQGQETQYF
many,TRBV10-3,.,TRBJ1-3,TGTGCCATCAGTGAGACACAGAGTGTCTCTGGAAACACCATATATTTT,CAISETQSVSGNTIYF
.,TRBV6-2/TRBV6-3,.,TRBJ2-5,TGTGCCAGCAGTTACCGGTTCACGAACCAAGAGACCCAGTACTTC,CASSYRFTNQETQYF
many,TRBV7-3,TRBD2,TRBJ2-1,TGTGCCAGCAGCCCACTAGCGGGAGTCTACAATGAGCAGTTCTTC,CASSPLAGVYNEQFF
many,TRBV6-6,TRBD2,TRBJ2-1,TGTGCCAGCAGTTACCTAGCGGGAAATGAGCAGTTCTTC,CASSYLAGNEQFF
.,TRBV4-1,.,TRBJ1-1,TGCGCCAGCGGCCCTTTAGGGCGGGACACTGAAGCTTTCTTT,CASGPLGRDTEAFF
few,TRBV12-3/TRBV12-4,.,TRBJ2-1,TGTGCCAGCAGTTTAGAAGTAGGGCCGGCCATGAACAATGAGCAGTTCTTC,CASSLEVGPAMNNEQFF
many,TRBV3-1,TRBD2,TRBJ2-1,TGTGCCAGCAGCCCGATCAAGAGGAGGACTAGCGGGAGGGGTGAGCAGTTCTTC,CASSPIKRRTSGRGEQFF
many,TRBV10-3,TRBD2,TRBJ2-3,TGTGCCATCAGTGGGGGACTAGCGGACTACACAGATACGCAGTATTTT,CAISGGLADYTDTQYF
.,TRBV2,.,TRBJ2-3,TGTGCCAGCAGCTACGAGCGGGCCCGCACAGATACGCAGTATTTT,CASSYERARTDTQYF
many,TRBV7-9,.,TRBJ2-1,TGTGCCAGCAGCCTCCCAATGGTTAACAATGAGCAGTTCTTC,CASSLPMVNNEQFF
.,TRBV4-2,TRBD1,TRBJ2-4,TGTGCCAGCAGCCAAGAAAACAGGGGCTCAAACATTCAGTACTTC,CASSQENRGSNIQYF
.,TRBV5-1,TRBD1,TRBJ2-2,TGCGCCAGCAGCTTCGGACAGGCGACCGGGGAGCTGTTTTTT,CASSFGQATGELFF
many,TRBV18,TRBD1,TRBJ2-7,TGTGCCAGCTCACCAGACGCAGGGGGCTACGAGCAGTACTTC,CASSPDAGGYEQYF
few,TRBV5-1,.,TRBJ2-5,TGCGCCAGCAGCTTGGGTTCCGGAGACCAAGAGACCCAGTACTTC,CASSLGSGDQETQYF
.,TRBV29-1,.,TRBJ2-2,TGCAGCGTCCTCGACAGGTCGAACACCGGGGAGCTGTTTTTT,CSVLDRSNTGELFF
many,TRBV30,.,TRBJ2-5,TGTGCCTGGAAGCTGGGAGAGACCCAGTACTTC,CAWKLGETQYF
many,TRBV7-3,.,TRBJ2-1,TGTGCCAGCAGCTTAGGGGATGACAATGAGCAGTTCTTC,CASSLGDDNEQFF
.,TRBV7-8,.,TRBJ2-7,TGTGCCAGCAGCCCGAAGGTACAGACTTTTTCCTACGAGCAGTACTTC,CASSPKVQTFSYEQYF
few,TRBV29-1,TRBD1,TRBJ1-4,TGCAGCGTGACAACCGGGACAGGTTGGGAAAAACTGTTTTTT,CSVTTGTGWEKLFF
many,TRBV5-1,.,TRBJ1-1,TGCGCCAGCAGCTTGGACTCATTTCAAACTGAAGCTTTCTTT,CASSLDSFQTEAFF
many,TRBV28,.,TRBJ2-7,TGTGCCAGCAAACCGGGTTTGTCATACGAGCAGTACTTC,CASKPGLSYEQYF
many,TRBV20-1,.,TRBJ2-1,TGCAGTGTCGGGACCCCGAATGAGCAGTTCTTC,CSVGTPNEQFF
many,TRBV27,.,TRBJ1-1,TGTGCCAGCAGTTTATCTAGGGGAACTGAAGCTTTCTTT,CASSLSRGTEAFF
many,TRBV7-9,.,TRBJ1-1,TGTGCCAGCAGCCCCAACTCCATGGTTCCAGCTTTCTTT,CASSPNSMVPAFF
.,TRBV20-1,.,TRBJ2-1,TGCAGTGCCCCGTCACAAAGCTCCTACAATGAGCAGTTCTTC,CSAPSQSSYNEQFF